The rows below give T cell receptor beta chains drawn from one sample of a study of cytomegalovirus exposure and HLA in healthy donors. Profiling relied on immunoSEQ multiplex PCR, and the TCRdb table lists in-frame clones only, not all of them. The sample records around 170,000 clones, roughly 84% being singletons. Sequences were obtained from PBMCs. These receptors were obtained from a woman between 50 and 59 years old in good health and CMV-seropositive. Both conserved end residues are part of each CDR3. The D gene is left open where the match is weak. Size is omitted from some rows. Given values are once, few, many or a class for expanded clones.

>TRBJ2-7|few|TRBV6-5|TRBD2
TGTGCCAGCAGTTACCGGGTAGCGGGGAGCGAGCAGTACTTC
CASSYRVAGSEQYF
>TRBJ2-5|.|TRBV6-1|.
TGTGCCAGCAGTGAGGGAGGAGTTAAAGAGACCCAGTACTTC
CASSEGGVKETQYF
>TRBJ1-3|.|TRBV7-9|.
TGTGCCAGCAGCTTAGCAGGAGCCTCTGGAAACACCATATATTTT
CASSLAGASGNTIYF
>TRBJ2-1|.|TRBV14|.
TGTGCCAGCAGCCCCCGTGAGGGGGGGGCTAGTCAGTTCTTC
CASSPREGGASQFF
>TRBJ2-7|.|TRBV7-6|.
TGTGCCAGCAGCTTAGCCGACGGGAGCTCCTACGAGCAGTACTTC
CASSLADGSSYEQYF
>TRBJ2-7|.|TRBV6-6|TRBD2
TGTGCCAGCAGCCTCCAGCGGGGTTACGAGCAGTACTTC
CASSLQRGYEQYF
>TRBJ1-2|few|TRBV4-1|TRBD1
TGCGCCAGCAGCCAACCTAGGACAGGGGGCAACTATGGCTACACCTTC
CASSQPRTGGNYGYTF
>TRBJ1-3|.|TRBV9|.
TGTGCCAGCAGTTTACAGAGGGCTGGAAACACCATATATTTT
CASSLQRAGNTIYF
>TRBJ2-3|.|TRBV9|.
TGTGCCAGCAGCGTGGGGAGCAGCACAGATACGCAGTATTTT
CASSVGSSTDTQYF
>TRBJ2-2|.|TRBV7-2|TRBD2
TGTGCCAGCCGTCGGATGAGCGGGGGGCTGGGAGGGGAGCTGTTTTTT
CASRRMSGGLGGELFF
>TRBJ2-1|.|TRBV7-9|TRBD1
TGTGCCAGCAGCTTAGTGCCTCTCCGACAGGGGTCAGTCTTCTTC
CASSLVPLRQGSVFF
>TRBJ1-2|.|TRBV28|TRBD1
TGTGCCAGCAGGGCGACAGGGTACTATGGCTACACCTTC
CASRATGYYGYTF
>TRBJ2-3|few|TRBV4-2|TRBD2
TGTGCCAGCAGCCAAGATACGGCTAGCGGGGGGGTAGATACGCAGTATTTT
CASSQDTASGGVDTQYF
>TRBJ1-2|.|TRBV5-5|.
TGTGCCAGCAGCTTGGATAGTTATGGCTACACCTTC
CASSLDSYGYTF
>TRBJ2-7|.|TRBV5-4|.
TGTGCCAGCAGCTTAAGAACAAACGAGCAGTACTTC
CASSLRTNEQYF
>TRBJ2-3|.|TRBV6-1|.
TGTGCCAGCAGTGAAGCTTTTCGGGGTACGCAGTATTTT
CASSEAFRGTQYF
>TRBJ2-2|.|TRBV7-9|.
TGTGCCAGCAGCTTGTTGGGGGCCGGTCTTGACGGGGAGCTGTTTTTT
CASSLLGAGLDGELFF
>TRBJ2-5|.|TRBV7-2|TRBD2
TGTGCCAGCAGTTTAGGGAGGGGAGCCCAAGAGACCCAGTACTTC
CASSLGRGAQETQYF
>TRBJ2-7|.|TRBV7-2|TRBD1
TGTGCCAGCAGCTCGGGACAGTTTCGCTCCTACGAGCAGTACTTC
CASSSGQFRSYEQYF
>TRBJ2-6|.|TRBV4-2|TRBD2
TGTGCCAGCAGCTTGGCCTTTGCGGGGGTATCTGGGGCCAACGTCCTGACTTTC
CASSLAFAGVSGANVLTF
>TRBJ2-1|.|TRBV5-6|TRBD2
TGTGCCACCGTGTCTCGGGGCGGGGGGGCTGGTGAGCAGTTCTTC
CATVSRGGGAGEQFF
>TRBJ1-1|.|TRBV19|TRBD1
TGTGCCAGTAGTGCAATCCCGACAGGGGCCACTGAAGCTTTCTTT
CASSAIPTGATEAFF
>TRBJ1-1|.|TRBV13|TRBD1
TGTGCCAGCAACTTGGACAGGGGAAAGAACACTGAAGCTTTCTTT
CASNLDRGKNTEAFF
>TRBJ1-1|.|TRBV1|.
TGCACCAGCAGCCAAGGGACAGCGAACACTGAAGCTTTCTTT
CTSSQGTANTEAFF
>TRBJ1-6|.|TRBV6-5|TRBD1
TGTGCCAGCAGTATGTCCGGGACAGGGGATTCACCCCTCCACTTT
CASSMSGTGDSPLHF
>TRBJ2-1|.|TRBV7-9|TRBD2
TGTGCCAGCAGCTTAGCTGGGGCTAGCGGGGGCTCCTACAATGAGCAGTTCTTC
CASSLAGASGGSYNEQFF
>TRBJ1-1|.|TRBV2|.
TGTGCCAGCACGGAGGGCCCGAACACTGAAGCTTTCTTT
CASTEGPNTEAFF
>TRBJ2-7|.|TRBV19|.
TGTGCCAGTAGTAACCCGGCCAGGACCTACGAGCAGTACTTC
CASSNPARTYEQYF
>TRBJ2-3|.|TRBV5-1|TRBD2
TGCGCCAGCAGCTTGATCGCGGGGGGCCCTAGCACAGATACGCAGTATTTT
CASSLIAGGPSTDTQYF
>TRBJ2-3|once|TRBV29-1|.
TGCAGCGTAGGTGGACAAGCTAAAACAGATACGCAGTATTTT
CSVGGQAKTDTQYF
>TRBJ2-1|.|TRBV11-3|TRBD2
TGTGCCAGCAGCCCGGGCGGGGGGCCCAATGAGCAGTTCTTC
CASSPGGGPNEQFF
>TRBJ1-6|.|TRBV4-3|TRBD1
TGCGCCAGCAGCCAAGAGACAGGGGTACGCTCACCCCTCCACTTT
CASSQETGVRSPLHF
>TRBJ2-5|few|TRBV9|TRBD2
TGTGCCAGCAGCGTAGGGGGACTAGCGGGGAAAGAGACCCAGTACTTC
CASSVGGLAGKETQYF
>TRBJ2-2|few|TRBV28|TRBD2
TGTGCCAGCACCTTAGCGGGGGGGCCGAACACCGGGGAGCTGTTTTTT
CASTLAGGPNTGELFF
>TRBJ2-1|few|TRBV5-6|TRBD2
TGTGCCAGCAGCCCCACGGGGGGGGGCAATGAGCAGTTCTTC
CASSPTGGGNEQFF
>TRBJ2-7|few|TRBV5-1|.
TGCGCCAGCAGCTTGGGTCCAGCGAGCTCCTACGAGCAGTACTTC
CASSLGPASSYEQYF
>TRBJ2-7|.|TRBV6-6|.
TGTGCCAGCAGGCAAATCCCAGGTTACGAGCAGTACTTC
CASRQIPGYEQYF
>TRBJ1-2|few|TRBV18|TRBD1
TGTGCCAGCTCACCGGACAGGAACTATGGCTACACCTTC
CASSPDRNYGYTF
>TRBJ1-1|.|TRBV7-9|.
TGTGCCAGCAGCCCGCGGGGGGCTGCGAACACTGAAGCTTTCTTT
CASSPRGAANTEAFF
>TRBJ2-6|.|TRBV9|.
TGTGCCAGCAGCCGCGGGGACTCTGGGGCCAACGTCCTGACTTTC
CASSRGDSGANVLTF
>TRBJ1-4|.|TRBV13|TRBD1
TGTGCCAGCAGCCCCCCGCCGGGACAGGCGGTTGAAAAACTGTTTTTT
CASSPPPGQAVEKLFF
>TRBJ2-7|.|TRBV5-4|TRBD2
TGTGCCAGCAGCCCTCCGGGACTAGCGGGGGTGGAGCAGTACTTC
CASSPPGLAGVEQYF
>TRBJ1-4|.|TRBV18|TRBD1
TGTGCCAGCTCACCATCGACAGGGGGGGGCGAAAAACTGTTTTTT
CASSPSTGGGEKLFF
>TRBJ2-7|.|TRBV6-5|TRBD1
TGTGCCAGCAGAAGGACCCAGGGGGCATACGAGCAGTACTTC
CASRRTQGAYEQYF
>TRBJ2-1|.|TRBV4-1|.
TGCGCCAGCAGCCACAGGGCAGGGGGGCATGAGCAGTTCTTC
CASSHRAGGHEQFF
>TRBJ1-4|.|TRBV28|.
TGTGCCAGCAGGCCAATCACCGATGACTTTGAAAAACTGTTTTTT
CASRPITDDFEKLFF
>TRBJ1-1|.|TRBV19|TRBD1
TGTGCCAGTAGTCCGGGACAGGGAACTGAAGCTTTCTTT
CASSPGQGTEAFF
>TRBJ1-1|.|TRBV6-6|.
TGTGCCAGCAGTCGGGTGGAGGCTTTCTTT
CASSRVEAFF